What follows is one T cell receptor beta chain and its context. Its cognate antigen is unknown. This record comes from a study of circulating and synovial CD4+ cells in juvenile arthritis. Regarding the study as a whole: Circulating pathogenic-like lymphocytes shared a substantially higher fraction of CDR3 sequences with synovium than bulk blood. Shared-clonotype fractions with synovium likely underestimate full repertoire overlap. T cell genome counts differed by at least an order of magnitude between CPL and CD4 samples.

Germline loops: CDR1 MGHRA, CDR2 YSYEKL. The CDR3 sequence is 15 residues long. V was clipped by 4 bases and J by 5 bases, with 15 bases between them. Generated by immunoSEQ multiplex PCR, the TCRdb table keeps only in-frame clones and is missing some. The data show some 35,000 clones, roughly 95% seen once. Sequenced samples came from active juvenile idiopathic arthritis patients. The sequenced material came from CD4+ T cells from blood. The chain links TRBV4-1 to TRBJ2-4, with D perhaps TRBD2 (6 bases). This clonotype was obtained from a human donor with juvenile idiopathic arthritis. The CDR3 is CASSPVGGRENIQYF. CDR3 sequence (DNA): TGCGCCAGCAGCCCCGTCGGAGGGCGAGAAAACATTCAGTACTTC.